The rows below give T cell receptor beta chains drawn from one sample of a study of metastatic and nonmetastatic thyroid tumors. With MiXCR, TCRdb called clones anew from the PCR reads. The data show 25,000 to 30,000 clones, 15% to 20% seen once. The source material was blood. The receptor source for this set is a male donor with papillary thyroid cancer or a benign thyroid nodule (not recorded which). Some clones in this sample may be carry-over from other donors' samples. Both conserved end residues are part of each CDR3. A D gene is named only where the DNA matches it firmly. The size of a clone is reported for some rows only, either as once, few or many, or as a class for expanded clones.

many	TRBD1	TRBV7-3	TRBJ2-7	TGTGCCAGCAGCTTAACCGGCAGGGGGCTTTACGAGCAGTACTTC	CASSLTGRGLYEQYF
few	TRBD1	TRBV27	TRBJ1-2	TGTGCGAGCAGTCCGCCGGGACAGAGGGGCTATAGCTACACCTTC	CASSPPGQRGYSYTF
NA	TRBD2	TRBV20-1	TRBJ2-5	TGCAGTGCTAGAGGGCTAGCGGGACACCCGGAGACCCAGTACTTC	CSARGLAGHPETQYF
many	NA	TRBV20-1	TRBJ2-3	TGCAGTGCTAGAGAGGTACAGAACACAGATACGCAGTATTTT	CSAREVQNTDTQYF
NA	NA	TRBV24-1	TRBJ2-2	TGTGCCACCAGTGATTTGCGGTTTGCGGGAACCGGGGAGCTGTTTTTT	CATSDLRFAGTGELFF
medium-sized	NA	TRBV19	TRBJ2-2	TGTGCCAGTAGTATGGTGGGACACACCGGGGAGCTGTTTTTT	CASSMVGHTGELFF
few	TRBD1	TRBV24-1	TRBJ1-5	TGTGCCACCAGTGATTTGGACAGGGGCAATCAGCCCCAGCATTTT	CATSDLDRGNQPQHF
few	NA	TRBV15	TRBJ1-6	TGTGCCACCAGCAGGGTCCTTAATTCACCCCTCCACTTT	CATSRVLNSPLHF
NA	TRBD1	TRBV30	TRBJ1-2	TGTGCCTGGAGTCCCTACCGAGGGACAGGTGGCTACACCTTC	CAWSPYRGTGGYTF
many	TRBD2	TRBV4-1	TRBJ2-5	TGCGCCAGCAGCCCAAGACTAGCGGGGGACGTAGAGACCCAGTACTTC	CASSPRLAGDVETQYF
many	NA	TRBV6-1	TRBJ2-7	TGTGCCAGCATCGGAATAGGACCTTTAGGATACTTC	CASIGIGPLGYF